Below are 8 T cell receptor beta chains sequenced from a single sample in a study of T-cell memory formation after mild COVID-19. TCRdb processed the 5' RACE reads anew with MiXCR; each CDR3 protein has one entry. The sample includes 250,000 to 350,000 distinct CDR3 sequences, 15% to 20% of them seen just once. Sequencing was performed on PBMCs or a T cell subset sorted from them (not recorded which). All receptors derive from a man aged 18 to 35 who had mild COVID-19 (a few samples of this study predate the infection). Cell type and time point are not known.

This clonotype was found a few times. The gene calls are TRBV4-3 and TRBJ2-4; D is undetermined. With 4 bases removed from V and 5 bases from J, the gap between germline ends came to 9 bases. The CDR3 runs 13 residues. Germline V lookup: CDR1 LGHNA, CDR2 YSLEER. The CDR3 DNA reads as TGCGCCAGCAGCCGGACGCTACAAAACATTCAGTACTTC. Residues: CASSRTLQNIQYF.

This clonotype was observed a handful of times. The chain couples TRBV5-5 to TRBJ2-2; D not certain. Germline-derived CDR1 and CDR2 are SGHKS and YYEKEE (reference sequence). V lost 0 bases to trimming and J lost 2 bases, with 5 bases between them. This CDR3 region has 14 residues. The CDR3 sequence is CASSLEPNTGELFF. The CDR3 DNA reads TGTGCCAGCAGCTTGGAGCCAAACACCGGGGAGCTGTTTTTT.

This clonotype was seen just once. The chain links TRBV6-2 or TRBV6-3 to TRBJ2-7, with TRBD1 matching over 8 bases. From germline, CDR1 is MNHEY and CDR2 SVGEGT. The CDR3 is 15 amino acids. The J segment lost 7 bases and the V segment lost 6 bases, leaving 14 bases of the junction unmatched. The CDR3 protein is CASRTDRERMGEQYV. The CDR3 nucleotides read TGTGCCAGCAGAACGGACAGGGAAAGAATGGGAGAGCAGTACGTC.

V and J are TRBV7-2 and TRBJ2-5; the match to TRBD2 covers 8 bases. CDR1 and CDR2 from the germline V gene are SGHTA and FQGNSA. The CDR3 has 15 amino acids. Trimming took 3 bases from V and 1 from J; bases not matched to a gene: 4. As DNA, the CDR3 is TGTGCCAGCAGCTTCCTAGCGGGCGCCCAAGAGACCCAGTACTTC. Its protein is CASSFLAGAQETQYF.

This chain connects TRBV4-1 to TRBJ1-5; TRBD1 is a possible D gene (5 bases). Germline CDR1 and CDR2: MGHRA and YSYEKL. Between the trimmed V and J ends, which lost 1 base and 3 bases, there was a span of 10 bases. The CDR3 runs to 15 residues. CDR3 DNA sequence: TGCGCCAGCAGCCAAGGATCAGGGCTCAATCAGCCCCAGCATTTT. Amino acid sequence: CASSQGSGLNQPQHF.

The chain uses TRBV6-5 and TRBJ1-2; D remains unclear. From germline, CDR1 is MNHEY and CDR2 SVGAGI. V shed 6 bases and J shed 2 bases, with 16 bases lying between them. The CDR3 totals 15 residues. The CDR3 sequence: CASSHRVGRNYGYTF. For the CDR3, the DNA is TGTGCCAGCAGCCACCGCGTAGGGAGGAACTATGGCTACACCTTC.

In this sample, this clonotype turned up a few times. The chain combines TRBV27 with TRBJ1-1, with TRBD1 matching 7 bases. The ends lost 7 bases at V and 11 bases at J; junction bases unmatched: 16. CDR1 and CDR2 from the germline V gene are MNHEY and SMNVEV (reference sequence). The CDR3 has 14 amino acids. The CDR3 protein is CASTSDRFHPGAFF. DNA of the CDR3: TGTGCCAGCACCTCGGACAGGTTCCACCCTGGTGCTTTCTTT.

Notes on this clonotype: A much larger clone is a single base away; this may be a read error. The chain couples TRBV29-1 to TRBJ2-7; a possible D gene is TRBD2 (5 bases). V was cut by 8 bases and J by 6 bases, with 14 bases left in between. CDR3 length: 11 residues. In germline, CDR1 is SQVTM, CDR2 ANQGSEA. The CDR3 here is CSLKRVSEQYF. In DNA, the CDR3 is TGCAGCTTGAAGAGGGTTTCCGAGCAGTACTTC.